This T cell receptor beta chain was captured by sequencing in a study of T cell changes during pregnancy in multiple sclerosis. Germline values: CDR1 LNHNV, CDR2 YYDKDF (reference sequence). The CDR3 is 17 amino acids. V was trimmed by 3 bases and J by 5 bases, leaving 22 bases between them. The method was immunoSEQ multiplex PCR; TCRdb's version includes in-frame clones alone and lacks a portion of them. The sample contains about 49,000 clones, 94% of which appear only once. J is TRBJ2-5 and V is TRBV15, with TRBD2 as a possible D gene (6 bases). The material was CD8+ T cells from peripheral blood mononuclear cells, obtained before pregnancy. The origin of this receptor is a female donor with multiple sclerosis, enrolled in a pregnancy study. The CDR3, as DNA: TGTGCCACCAGCAGGGGGGATCATCCTTGGGGGAGGGAGACCCAGTACTTC. Its translation is CATSRGDHPWGRETQYF.